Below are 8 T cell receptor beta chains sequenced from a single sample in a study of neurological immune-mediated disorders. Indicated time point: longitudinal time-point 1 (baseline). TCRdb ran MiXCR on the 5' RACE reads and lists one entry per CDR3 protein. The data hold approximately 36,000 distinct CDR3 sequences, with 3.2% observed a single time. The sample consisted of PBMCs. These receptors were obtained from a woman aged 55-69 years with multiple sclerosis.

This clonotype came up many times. As DNA, the CDR3 is TGTGCCAGCAGTTACCCCCACTCAAGCAATCAGCCCCAGCATTTT. Its translation: CASSYPHSSNQPQHF. This chain joins TRBV6-6 and TRBJ1-5; unclear D gene. CDR3 length: 15 residues. Trimming removed 2 bases from V and 1 base from J, with 9 bases in between. The germline V gene encodes CDR1 MNHNY and CDR2 SVGAGI (reference sequence).

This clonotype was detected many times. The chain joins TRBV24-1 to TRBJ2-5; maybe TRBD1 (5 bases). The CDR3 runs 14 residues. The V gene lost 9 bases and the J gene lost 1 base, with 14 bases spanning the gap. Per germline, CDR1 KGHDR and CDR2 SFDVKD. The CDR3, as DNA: TGTGCCACCTCTCAAGGGGTAGCCCAAGAGACCCAGTACTTC. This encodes CATSQGVAQETQYF.

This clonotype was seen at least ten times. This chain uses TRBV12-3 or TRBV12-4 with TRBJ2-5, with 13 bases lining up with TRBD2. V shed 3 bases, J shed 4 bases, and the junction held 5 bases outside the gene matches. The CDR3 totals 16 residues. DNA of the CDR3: TGTGCCAGCAGTTTCGGACTAGCGGGGGTCGGAGAGACCCAGTACTTC. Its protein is CASSFGLAGVGETQYF.

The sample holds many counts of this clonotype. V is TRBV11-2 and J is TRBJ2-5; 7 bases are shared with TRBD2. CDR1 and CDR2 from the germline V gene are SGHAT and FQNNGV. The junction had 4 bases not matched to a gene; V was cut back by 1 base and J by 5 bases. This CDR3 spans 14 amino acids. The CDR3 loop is CASSLGTRRETQYF. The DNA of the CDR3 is TGTGCCAGCAGCTTAGGGACTAGGAGGGAGACCCAGTACTTC.

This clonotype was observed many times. The CDR3 region has the DNA TGTGCCAGCAGTGGACAGAACATCGATGAGCAGTTCTTC. Its protein is CASSGQNIDEQFF. J is TRBJ2-1 and V is TRBV12-3 or TRBV12-4; tentative D call: TRBD1 (6 bases). This CDR3 has 13 residues. Trimming cost V 5 bases and J 8 bases, with 13 bases left between them.

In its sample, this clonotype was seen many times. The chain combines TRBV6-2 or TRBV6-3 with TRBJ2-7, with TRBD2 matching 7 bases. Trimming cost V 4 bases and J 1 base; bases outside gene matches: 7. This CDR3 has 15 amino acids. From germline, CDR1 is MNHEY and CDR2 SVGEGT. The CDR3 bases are TGTGCCAGCAGTTGGAGGAGCGGGGTGTCCTACGAGCAGTACTTC. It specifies CASSWRSGVSYEQYF.

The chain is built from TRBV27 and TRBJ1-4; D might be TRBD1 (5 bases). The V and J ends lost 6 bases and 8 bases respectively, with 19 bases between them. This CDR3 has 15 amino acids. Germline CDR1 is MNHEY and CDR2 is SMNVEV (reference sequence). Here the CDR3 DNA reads TGTGCCAGCAGCGCCCCGCCGGGGGGGTCCGAAAAACTGTTTTTT. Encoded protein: CASSAPPGGSEKLFF.

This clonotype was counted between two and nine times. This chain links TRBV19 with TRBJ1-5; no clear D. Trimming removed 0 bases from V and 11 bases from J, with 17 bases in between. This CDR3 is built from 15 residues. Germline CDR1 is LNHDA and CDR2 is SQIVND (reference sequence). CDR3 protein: CASSIDRAVGGSQHF. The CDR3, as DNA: TGTGCCAGTAGTATAGATCGGGCAGTTGGCGGGTCCCAGCATTTT.